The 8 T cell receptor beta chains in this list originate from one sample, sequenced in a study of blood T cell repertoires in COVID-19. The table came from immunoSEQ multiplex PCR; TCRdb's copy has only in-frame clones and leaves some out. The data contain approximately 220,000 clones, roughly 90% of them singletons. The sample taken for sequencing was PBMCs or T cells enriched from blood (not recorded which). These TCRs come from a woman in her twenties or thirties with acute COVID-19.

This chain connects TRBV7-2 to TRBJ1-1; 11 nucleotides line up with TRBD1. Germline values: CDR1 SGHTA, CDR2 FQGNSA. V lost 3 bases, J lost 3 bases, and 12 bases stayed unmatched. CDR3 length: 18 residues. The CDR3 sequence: CASSFPGQGGKDDTEAFF. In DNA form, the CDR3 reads TGTGCCAGCAGCTTCCCGGGACAGGGGGGCAAGGACGACACTGAAGCTTTCTTT.

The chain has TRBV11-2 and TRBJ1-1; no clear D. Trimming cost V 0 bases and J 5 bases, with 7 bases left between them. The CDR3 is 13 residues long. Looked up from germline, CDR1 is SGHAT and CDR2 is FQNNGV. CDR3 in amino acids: CASSLDQTTEAFF. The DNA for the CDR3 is TGTGCCAGCAGCTTAGATCAGACAACTGAAGCTTTCTTT.

The CDR3 sequence: CASSPWTGRGNTIYF. The DNA of the CDR3 is TGTGCCAGCAGCCCTTGGACAGGTAGAGGAAACACCATATATTTT. The chain has TRBV3-1 (or the pseudogene TRBV3-2) and TRBJ1-3, with TRBD1 matching 7 bases. Trimming cost V 4 bases and J 4 bases; bases outside gene matches: 7. There are 15 residues in the CDR3. From germline, CDR1 is LGHDT and CDR2 YNNKEL (reference sequence).

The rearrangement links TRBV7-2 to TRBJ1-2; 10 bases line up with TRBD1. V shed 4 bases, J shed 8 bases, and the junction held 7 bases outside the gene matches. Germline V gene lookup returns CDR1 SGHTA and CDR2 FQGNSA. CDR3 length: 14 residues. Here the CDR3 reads CASSSTGGPQGYTF. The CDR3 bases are TGTGCCAGCAGCTCGACAGGGGGCCCGCAGGGCTACACCTTC. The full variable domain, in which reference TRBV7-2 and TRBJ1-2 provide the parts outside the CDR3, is GAGVSQSPSNKVTEKGKDVELRCDPISGHTALYWYRQSLGQGLEFLIYFQGNSAPDKSGLPSDRFSAERTGGSVSTLTIQRTQQEDSAVYLCASSSTGGPQGYTFGSGTRLTVV.

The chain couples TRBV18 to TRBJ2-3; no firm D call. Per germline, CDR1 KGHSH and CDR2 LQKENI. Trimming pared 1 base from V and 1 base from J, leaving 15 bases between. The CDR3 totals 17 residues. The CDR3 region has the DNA TGTGCCAGCTCACCACGAAGTCTCACCCCGGGCACAGATACGCAGTATTTT. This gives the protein CASSPRSLTPGTDTQYF.

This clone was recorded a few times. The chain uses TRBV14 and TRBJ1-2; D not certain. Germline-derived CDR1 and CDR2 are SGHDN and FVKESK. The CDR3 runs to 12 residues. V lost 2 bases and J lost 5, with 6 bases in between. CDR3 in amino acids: CASSQSHYGYTF. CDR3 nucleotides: TGTGCCAGCAGCCAAAGCCATTATGGCTACACCTTC. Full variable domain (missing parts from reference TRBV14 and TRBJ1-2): EAGVTQFPSHSVIEKGQTVTLRCDPISGHDNLYWYRRVMGKEIKFLLHFVKESKQDESGMPNNRFLAERTGGTYSTLKVQPAELEDSGVYFCASSQSHYGYTFGSGTRLTVV.

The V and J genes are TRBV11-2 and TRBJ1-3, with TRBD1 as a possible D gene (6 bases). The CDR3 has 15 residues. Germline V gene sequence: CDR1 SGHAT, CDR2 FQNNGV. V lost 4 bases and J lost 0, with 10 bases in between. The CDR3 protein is CASSSGQPSGNTIYF. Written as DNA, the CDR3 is TGTGCCAGCAGCTCTGGACAGCCCTCTGGAAACACCATATATTTT.

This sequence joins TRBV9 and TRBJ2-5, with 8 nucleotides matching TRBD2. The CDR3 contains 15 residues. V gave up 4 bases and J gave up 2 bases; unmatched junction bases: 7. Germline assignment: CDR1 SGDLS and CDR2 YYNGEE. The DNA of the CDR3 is TGTGCCAGCAGCCCCACTAGCGGCTTACAAGAGACCCAGTACTTC. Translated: CASSPTSGLQETQYF.